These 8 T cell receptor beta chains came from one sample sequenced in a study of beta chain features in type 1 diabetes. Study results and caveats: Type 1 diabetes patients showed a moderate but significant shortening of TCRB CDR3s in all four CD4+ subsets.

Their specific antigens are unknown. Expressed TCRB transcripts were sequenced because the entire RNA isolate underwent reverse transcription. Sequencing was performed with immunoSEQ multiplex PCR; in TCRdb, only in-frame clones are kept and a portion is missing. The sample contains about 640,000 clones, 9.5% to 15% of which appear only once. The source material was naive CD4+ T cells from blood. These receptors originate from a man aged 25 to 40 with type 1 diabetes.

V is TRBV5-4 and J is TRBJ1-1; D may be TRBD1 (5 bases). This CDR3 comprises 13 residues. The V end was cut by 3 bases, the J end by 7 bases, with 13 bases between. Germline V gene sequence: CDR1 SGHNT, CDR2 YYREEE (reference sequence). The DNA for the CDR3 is TGTGCCAGCAGCTCGGGGGGTGTCGGTGAAGCTTTCTTT. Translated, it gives CASSSGGVGEAFF.

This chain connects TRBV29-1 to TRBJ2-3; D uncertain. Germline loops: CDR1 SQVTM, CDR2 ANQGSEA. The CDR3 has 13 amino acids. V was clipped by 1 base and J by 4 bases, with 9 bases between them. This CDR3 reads CSVEGLGADTQYF. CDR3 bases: TGCAGCGTTGAAGGGCTAGGAGCAGATACGCAGTATTTT.

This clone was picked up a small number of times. DNA for the CDR3: TGTGCCAGCAGCTTAGAATTAAGTCGGCCGGGCTCCTACAATGAGCAGTTCTTC. Translation gives CASSLELSRPGSYNEQFF. The chain links TRBV7-2 to TRBJ2-1; D remains unclear. The germline V gene has CDR1 SGHTA and CDR2 FQGNSA. The CDR3 consists of 18 residues. Trimming removed 1 base from V and 0 bases from J, with 16 bases in between.

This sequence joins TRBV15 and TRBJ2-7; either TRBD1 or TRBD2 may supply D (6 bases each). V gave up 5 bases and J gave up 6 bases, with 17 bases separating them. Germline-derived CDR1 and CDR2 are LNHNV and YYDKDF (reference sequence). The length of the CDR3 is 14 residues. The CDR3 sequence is CATSEGGSRSEQYF. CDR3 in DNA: TGTGCCACCAGCGAGGGGGGATCCCGCTCCGAGCAGTACTTC.

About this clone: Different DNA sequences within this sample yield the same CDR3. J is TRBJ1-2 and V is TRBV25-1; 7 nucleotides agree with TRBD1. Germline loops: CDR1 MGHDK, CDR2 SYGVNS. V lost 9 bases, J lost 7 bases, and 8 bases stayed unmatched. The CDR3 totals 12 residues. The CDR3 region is CASRGQGAGYTF. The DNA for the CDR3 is TGTGCCAGTAGGGGGCAGGGAGCTGGCTACACCTTC.

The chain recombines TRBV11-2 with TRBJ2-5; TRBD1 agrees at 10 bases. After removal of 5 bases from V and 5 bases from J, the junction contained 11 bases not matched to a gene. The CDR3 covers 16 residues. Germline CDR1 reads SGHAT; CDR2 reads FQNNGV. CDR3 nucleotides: TGTGCCAGCAGCCTGTACTATGACAGGGGGCATGAGACCCAGTACTTC. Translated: CASSLYYDRGHETQYF.

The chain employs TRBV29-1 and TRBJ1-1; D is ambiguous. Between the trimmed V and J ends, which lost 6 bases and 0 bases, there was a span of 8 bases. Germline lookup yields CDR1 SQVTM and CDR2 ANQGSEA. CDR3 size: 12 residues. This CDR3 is CSVVTVNTEAFF. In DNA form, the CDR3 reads TGCAGCGTCGTTACAGTGAACACTGAAGCTTTCTTT.

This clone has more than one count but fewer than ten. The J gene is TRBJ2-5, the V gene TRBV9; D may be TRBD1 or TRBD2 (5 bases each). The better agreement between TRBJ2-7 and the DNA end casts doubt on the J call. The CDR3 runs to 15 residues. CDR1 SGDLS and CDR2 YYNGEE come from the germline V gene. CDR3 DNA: TGTGCCAGCAGCCCCGGGACGCTGCCAACCTACGAGCAGTACTTC. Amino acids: CASSPGTLPTYEQYF.